This T cell receptor beta chain was documented in a study of T cell responses to AZD1222 COVID-19 vaccine. The table came from immunoSEQ multiplex PCR; TCRdb's copy has only in-frame clones and leaves some out. The repertoire includes 200,000 or so clones, about 92% of them detected once, and less than 1.2% sits in the top ten. The CDR3 has 16 residues. Germline V CDR1 and CDR2: MNHNS, SASEGT. V was cut by 0 bases and J by 4 bases, with 15 bases left in between. The sequences come from peripheral blood, collected on day 0 of MenACWY control vaccination. J is TRBJ1-2 and V is TRBV6-1; maybe TRBD1 (5 bases). The source is an adult in good health. The chain's CDR3 is CASSEALGARGYGYTF. For the CDR3, the DNA is TGTGCCAGCAGTGAAGCGCTAGGGGCCCGGGGCTATGGCTACACCTTC.